These 13 T cell receptor beta chains were all obtained from the same sample, sequenced in a study of multiple sclerosis patients with progressive multifocal leukoencephalopathy. Sequencing used immunoSEQ multiplex PCR; TCRdb keeps in-frame clones, though not all of them. The sample lists under 35,000 clones; 90% to 95% were seen once. The time point denotes: before natalizumab initiation. What was sequenced was PBMCs. The source of these receptors is a man under 40 with multiple sclerosis.

This rearrangement joins TRBV7-9 to TRBJ2-7; unclear D gene. This CDR3 has 15 residues. V was clipped by 2 bases and J by 2 bases, with 13 bases between them. In germline, CDR1 is SEHNR, CDR2 FQNEAQ (reference sequence). The CDR3 reads CASSLKQDVTYEQYF. CDR3 nucleotides: TGTGCCAGCAGCTTAAAGCAGGACGTGACCTACGAGCAGTACTTC.

This chain connects TRBV11-1 to TRBJ2-1; D gene unclear. This CDR3 spans 13 amino acids. The germline V and J ends were trimmed by 3 bases and 4 bases, with 7 bases remaining between them. Germline CDR1 and CDR2: SGHAT and FQDESV (reference sequence). The CDR3 region has the DNA TGTGCCAGCAGCTTTGGGTCTTACAATGAGCAGTTCTTC. It encodes CASSFGSYNEQFF.

This sequence joins TRBV10-3 and TRBJ2-5, with a weak D call TRBD1 (5 bases). The CDR3 has 13 amino acids. The germline V gene has CDR1 ENHRY and CDR2 SYGVKD. V lost 7 bases and J 2 bases, leaving 11 bases between the germline ends. CDR3 sequence reads: CAIKQDTQETQYF. In DNA form, the CDR3 reads TGTGCCATCAAGCAGGACACACAAGAGACCCAGTACTTC.

This chain connects TRBV6-5 to TRBJ1-4; D is unresolved. Germline CDR1 reads MNHEY; CDR2 reads SVGAGI. Trimming took off 8 bases at V and 2 bases at J, with 12 bases between the two ends. CDR3 length equals 14 residues. CDR3 DNA: TGTGCCAGCGAGGAAGAGAGCACTAATGAAAAACTGTTTTTT. It translates to CASEEESTNEKLFF.

V is TRBV9 and J is TRBJ2-1; TRBD2 matches at 9 bases. Trimming took 4 bases from V and 9 from J; bases not matched to a gene: 11. The CDR3 covers 15 residues. CDR1 and CDR2 (germline): SGDLS, YYNGEE. The CDR3 DNA reads as TGTGCCAGCAGCCCCCGGGTAGCGGGAGTGATTGAGCAGTTCTTC. Translated, it gives CASSPRVAGVIEQFF. Based on the CDR3 plus reference TRBV9 and TRBJ2-1, the full variable domain is DSGVTQTPKHLITATGQRVTLRCSPRSGDLSVYWYQQSLDQGLQFLIQYYNGEERAKGNILERFSAQQFPDLHSELNLSSLELGDSALYFCASSPRVAGVIEQFFGPGTRLTVL.

A single count supports this clone. The chain couples TRBV5-6 to TRBJ2-3; possibly TRBD1 or TRBD2 for D (6 bases each). CDR1 and CDR2 from the germline V gene are SGHDT and YYEEEE. The CDR3 loop spans 13 amino acids. The germline V and J ends were trimmed by 7 bases and 1 base, with 10 bases remaining between them. The CDR3 reads CASVGGRTDTQYF. Written as DNA, the CDR3 is TGTGCCAGCGTTGGGGGGCGCACAGATACGCAGTATTTT. Complete variable domain (other parts from reference TRBV5-6 and TRBJ2-3): DAGVTQSPTHLIKTRGQQVTLRCSPKSGHDTVSWYQQALGQGPQFIFQYYEEEERQRGNFPDRFSGHQFPNYSSELNVNALLLGDSALYLCASVGGRTDTQYFGPGTRLTVL.

The chain carries TRBV9 and TRBJ1-1; no clear D. V shed 4 bases and J shed 2 bases, with 6 bases lying between them. CDR3 length: 12 residues. Germline V CDR1 and CDR2: SGDLS, YYNGEE. CDR3 coding DNA: TGTGCCAGCAGCCGGATAAACACTGAAGCTTTCTTT. Amino acid sequence: CASSRINTEAFF. The full variable domain, completed using reference TRBV9 and TRBJ1-1, is DSGVTQTPKHLITATGQRVTLRCSPRSGDLSVYWYQQSLDQGLQFLIQYYNGEERAKGNILERFSAQQFPDLHSELNLSSLELGDSALYFCASSRINTEAFFGQGTRLTVV.

The chain uses TRBV7-9 and TRBJ1-2; 10 positions match TRBD1. The CDR3 runs to 16 residues. Germline assignment: CDR1 SEHNR and CDR2 FQNEAQ (reference sequence). V dropped 1 base and J dropped 5; count of bases not matched to a gene: 7. CDR3 nucleotide sequence: TGTGCCAGCAGCTTAGGAACGGGACAGGGGATTTATGGCTACACCTTC. Amino acid sequence: CASSLGTGQGIYGYTF.

The chain recombines TRBV19 with TRBJ2-1; no firm D call. Germline CDR1 is LNHDA and CDR2 is SQIVND (reference sequence). V was pared by 0 bases and J by 7 bases, with 13 bases between. The CDR3 sequence is 15 residues long. The CDR3: CASSIDLEVLNEQFF. The CDR3 DNA reads TGTGCCAGTAGTATAGATCTAGAAGTACTGAATGAGCAGTTCTTC. Full variable domain (remainder filled in from reference TRBV19 and TRBJ2-1): DGGITQSPKYLFRKEGQNVTLSCEQNLNHDAMYWYRQDPGQGLRLIYYSQIVNDFQKGDIAEGYSVSREKKESFPLTVTSAQKNPTAFYLCASSIDLEVLNEQFFGPGTRLTVL.

CDR3 sequence (DNA): TGTGCCAGCAGCTCCTCTTCCAAGGGGTGGGGTGAAAAACTGTTTTTT. As protein: CASSSSSKGWGEKLFF. The V and J genes are TRBV11-2 and TRBJ1-4; a weak D match, TRBD1 (5 bases). CDR1 and CDR2 (germline): SGHAT, FQNNGV. The CDR3 covers 16 residues. V lost 4 bases and J 7 bases, leaving 19 bases between the germline ends.

The rearrangement uses TRBV6-1 and TRBJ2-7; TRBD1 matches 10 bases. Germline loops: CDR1 MNHNS, CDR2 SASEGT. J lost 3 bases, V lost 4 bases, and 6 bases had no gene match. The CDR3 spans 15 residues. CDR3 loop: CASSAGQGTFYEQYV. DNA for the CDR3: TGTGCCAGCAGTGCGGGACAGGGGACGTTCTACGAGCAGTACGTC.

V and J are TRBV19 and TRBJ2-1; D may be TRBD1 (5 bases). Germline V gene data show CDR1 as LNHDA and CDR2 as SQIVND (reference sequence). Trimming took 1 base from V and 14 from J, leaving 15 bases between them. The CDR3 runs 13 residues. The CDR3 region is CASSIGSRQNEFF. DNA of the CDR3: TGTGCCAGTAGTATAGGAAGTAGACAGAACGAGTTCTTC.

This clone has just a few counts. The V and J genes are TRBV10-3 and TRBJ1-2; possibly TRBD1 for D (5 bases). Germline V CDR1 and CDR2: ENHRY, SYGVKD. The V end lost 4 bases, the J end lost 5 bases, and 5 bases lay between the germline ends. The length of the CDR3 is 11 residues. CDR3 DNA: TGTGCCATCAGTGGGGGGTATGGCTACACCTTC. Its translation: CAISGGYGYTF.